What follows are 5 T cell receptor beta chains derived from one specimen sequenced in a study of T cell responses to AZD1222 COVID-19 vaccine (TCRdb year 2021). The intended sense of this specimen's time point label: baseline before first vaccination. To prepare the library, the immunoSEQ multiplex PCR assay was applied. Imported from immuneACCESS, the table was reduced by TCRdb to in-frame sequences with V and J called. These copies leave out some clones; in studies compared against another copy, an unresolved V gene accounts for under half, and the cause of the remainder is not known. Here the sample has fewer than 150,000 clones; more than 80% occur a single time. Roughly 4.3% of the sample is in the top ten clones. The sample consisted of peripheral blood, taken on day 0 of AZD1222 vaccination. The receptors were gathered from an adult in good health.

V is TRBV28 and J is TRBJ1-3, with TRBD1 matching over 7 bases. Germline values: CDR1 MDHEN, CDR2 SYDVKM. After removal of 6 bases from V and 9 bases from J, the junction contained 11 bases not matched to a gene. The CDR3 length is 14 residues. The DNA for the CDR3 is TGTGCCAGCAGACGACAGGGCCTGGTGGGCACCATATATTTT. Encoded protein: CASRRQGLVGTIYF.

The V and J genes are TRBV24-1 and TRBJ1-5, with D perhaps TRBD1 (5 bases). CDR3 length equals 14 residues. V shed 4 bases and J shed 6 bases, with 12 bases lying between them. The germline gives CDR1 KGHDR, CDR2 SFDVKD. CDR3 in DNA: TGTGCCACCAGTGAAGGGGCGCCGGGTCAGCCCCAGCATTTT. As protein: CATSEGAPGQPQHF.

The rearrangement links TRBV5-1 to TRBJ1-2, with D uncertain. V lost 0 bases, J lost 9 bases, and 9 bases lay in between. This CDR3 is 12 amino acids long. Germline loops: CDR1 SGHRS, CDR2 YFSETQ. CDR3 bases: TGCGCCAGCAGCTTGGAGCAGTCAAGCTACACCTTC. Its translation is CASSLEQSSYTF.

This rearrangement joins TRBV2 to TRBJ2-6, with D possibly called TRBD1 or TRBD2 (6 bases each). This CDR3 has 15 amino acids. The V gene's germline CDR1 is SNHLY and CDR2 FYNNEI. V was clipped by 4 bases and J by 4 bases, with 11 bases between them. In DNA, the CDR3 is TGTGCCAGCAGTGTAGGGGGGCCCGGGGCCAACGTCCTGACTTTC. It is translated as CASSVGGPGANVLTF. Drawing the rest from reference TRBV2 and TRBJ2-6, the complete variable domain is EPEVTQTPSHQVTQMGQEVILRCVPISNHLYFYWYRQILGQKVEFLVSFYNNEISEKSEIFDDQFSVERPDGSNFTLKIRSTKLEDSAMYFCASSVGGPGANVLTFGAGSRLTVL.

CDR3 protein: CASKGQDTEAFF. For the CDR3, the DNA is TGTGCCTCCAAGGGCCAGGACACTGAAGCTTTCTTT. The rearrangement joins TRBV10-3 to TRBJ1-1; D not certain. The CDR3 length is 12 residues. Germline V gene sequence: CDR1 ENHRY, CDR2 SYGVKD. Trimming pared 11 bases from V and 3 bases from J, leaving 13 bases between.